What follows are 29 T cell receptor beta chains derived from one specimen sequenced in a study of T cell repertoires in ileal Crohn's disease. Time point meaning: neoterminal ileum biopsy at postoperative endoscopy, about 6 months after surgery. The assay was immunoSEQ multiplex PCR, and TCRdb's table has in-frame clones only and misses some. The sample contains about 17,000 clones, over 60% of which appear only once. Sequenced material: ileal tissue. These TCRs come from an adult with Crohn's disease.

V gene TRBV5-1 combines with J gene TRBJ1-1; TRBD1 matches at 7 bases. V shed 2 bases, J shed 1 base, and the junction held 2 bases outside the gene matches. This CDR3 spans 14 amino acids. Per the germline V gene, CDR1 is SGHRS and CDR2 is YFSETQ. Here the CDR3 reads CASSFQGGNTEAFF. The CDR3, as DNA: TGCGCCAGCAGCTTCCAGGGGGGGAACACTGAAGCTTTCTTT. The complete variable domain, with remaining parts taken from reference TRBV5-1 and TRBJ1-1, reads KAGVTQTPRYLIKTRGQQVTLSCSPISGHRSVSWYQQTPGQGLQFLFEYFSETQRNKGNFPGRFSGRQFSNSRSEMNVSTLELGDSALYLCASSFQGGNTEAFFGQGTRLTVV.

The chain has TRBV2 and TRBJ2-1, with D possibly matching TRBD1 (8 bases). The CDR3 is 16 amino acids. Per the germline V gene, CDR1 is SNHLY and CDR2 is FYNNEI. Between the trimmed V and J ends, which lost 7 bases and 6 bases, there was a span of 22 bases. The CDR3 DNA follows: TGTGCCAGCAACCTCTACAGGGGGGGGCCTGGCAATGAGCAGTTCTTC. Amino acids: CASNLYRGGPGNEQFF.

The chain has TRBV5-1 and TRBJ2-5; D is possibly TRBD2 (6 bases). Germline V gene data show CDR1 as SGHRS and CDR2 as YFSETQ. This CDR3 has 13 amino acids. Trimming pared 3 bases from V and 3 bases from J, leaving 9 bases between. In DNA form, the CDR3 reads TGCGCCAGCAGCTCGGGCGGGGAAGAGACCCAGTACTTC. The encoded protein is CASSSGGEETQYF.

V gene TRBV2 combines with J gene TRBJ2-5, with TRBD2 matching 14 bases. The DNA end is more similar to TRBJ2-7, so the J call may be wrong. Germline V gives CDR1 SNHLY, CDR2 FYNNEI. This CDR3 is built from 15 residues. The CDR3 nucleotides read TGTGCCAGCAGCGTAGGGACTAGCGGGAGATACGAGCAGTACTTC. Translated, it gives CASSVGTSGRYEQYF.

The chain links TRBV6-1 to TRBJ2-1; no firm D call. Trimming stripped 2 bases from V and 9 bases from J, with 5 bases between. From germline, CDR1 is MNHNS and CDR2 SASEGT. The CDR3 spans 11 residues. The CDR3 loop reads CASSEWAEQFF. The CDR3, as DNA: TGTGCCAGCAGTGAATGGGCTGAGCAGTTCTTC.

The chain recombines TRBV19 with TRBJ2-2; 9 bases agree with TRBD2. After removal of 1 base from V and 4 bases from J, the junction contained 7 bases not matched to a gene. CDR1 is LNHDA, CDR2 SQIVND, per germline (reference sequence). CDR3 length equals 17 residues. The CDR3 protein is CASSIVGSGSSTGELFF. The CDR3 nucleotides are TGTGCCAGTAGTATAGTTGGTAGCGGGAGCAGCACCGGGGAGCTGTTTTTT.

V and J are TRBV2 and TRBJ1-2; possible D gene TRBD1, 5 bases. Germline V lookup: CDR1 SNHLY, CDR2 FYNNEI. The CDR3 has 14 amino acids. V shed 6 bases and J shed 8 bases, with 19 bases lying between them. The CDR3 here is CASSAFGGARGYTF. CDR3 in DNA: TGTGCCAGCAGCGCCTTTGGAGGGGCGAGGGGCTACACCTTC.

The chain combines TRBV10-3 with TRBJ2-7; possibly TRBD2 for D (5 bases). This CDR3 spans 13 amino acids. CDR1 is ENHRY, CDR2 SYGVKD, per germline. Trimming took 6 bases from V and 4 from J, leaving 13 bases between them. The CDR3 nucleotides read TGTGCCATCAGCTGGAAAGGAGGATACGAGCAGTACTTC. It specifies CAISWKGGYEQYF.

This clone was seen a few times. CDR3 protein: CASSLMGDAGELFF. Written as DNA, the CDR3 is TGTGCCAGCAGCTTAATGGGAGACGCCGGGGAGCTGTTTTTT. V is TRBV11-3 and J is TRBJ2-2; weak D call: TRBD2 (5 bases). CDR1 and CDR2 (germline): SGHNT, YENEEA. V was cut by 2 bases and J by 6 bases, with 10 bases left in between. The CDR3 has 14 residues.

The gene calls are TRBV4-2 and TRBJ2-7, with 10 bases lining up with TRBD2. This CDR3 contains 18 residues. V shed 1 base, J shed 5 bases, and the junction held 14 bases outside the gene matches. Germline lookup yields CDR1 LGHNA and CDR2 YNFKEQ. The CDR3 coding sequence is TGTGCCAGCAGCCAAGCCCCCGCAGTAGCGGGAGGTCTCCACGAGCAGTACTTC. Translating it yields CASSQAPAVAGGLHEQYF.

As regards this clone: One end of the junction is discordant with germline, which a read error may explain. At the DNA level, this CDR3 is encoded by other sequences in the same sample as well. V and J are TRBV2 and TRBJ1-3; D is unclear. CDR3 size: 15 residues. Germline V gives CDR1 SNHLY, CDR2 FYNNEI. The CDR3 loop is CASSELVNSGNTIYF. The CDR3 DNA sequence: TGTGCCAGCAGTGAGCTAGTCAACTCTGGAAATACCATATATTTT.

This clone was seen a handful of times. The chain joins TRBV7-2 to TRBJ1-3; no definite D call. V was pared by 1 base and J by 1 base, with 11 bases between. This CDR3 spans 16 amino acids. The germline V gene encodes CDR1 SGHTA and CDR2 FQGNSA. The CDR3 DNA is TGTGCCAGCAGCTTAGAGGCAGGACTTTCTGGAAACACCATATATTTT. The encoded protein is CASSLEAGLSGNTIYF.

This clone appeared a few times. The chain is built from TRBV7-8 and TRBJ2-1; 11 positions match TRBD2. The junction had 7 bases not matched to a gene; V was cut back by 5 bases and J by 10 bases. CDR3 length: 14 residues. From germline, CDR1 is SGHVS and CDR2 FQNEAQ. The DNA for the CDR3 is TGTGCCAGCAGCAACCTAGCGGGGGGCAGAGAGCAGTTCTTC. This encodes CASSNLAGGREQFF.

This CDR3 reads CASSELAGYNEQFF. The DNA for the CDR3 is TGTGCCAGCAGTGAATTAGCGGGGTACAATGAGCAGTTCTTC. V gene TRBV6-1 combines with J gene TRBJ2-1; TRBD2 aligns across 8 bases. CDR1 and CDR2 from the germline V gene are MNHNS and SASEGT. V lost 2 bases, J lost 4 bases, and 1 base stayed unmatched. The CDR3 totals 14 residues.

The chain has TRBV6-5 and TRBJ2-3; TRBD2 matches 10 bases. The germline V gene has CDR1 MNHEY and CDR2 SVGAGI. CDR3 length: 15 amino acids. The J segment lost 6 bases and the V segment lost 5 bases, leaving 8 bases of the junction unmatched. The CDR3 sequence: CASSGLAEGLDTQYF. The CDR3 DNA reads as TGTGCCAGCAGTGGACTAGCGGAGGGCTTGGATACGCAGTATTTT.

The chain has TRBV2 and TRBJ1-2; D is possibly TRBD1 (6 bases). CDR1 and CDR2 (germline): SNHLY, FYNNEI. Between the trimmed V and J ends, which lost 5 bases and 4 bases, there was a span of 20 bases. The CDR3 totals 16 residues. CDR3 in DNA: TGTGCCAGCAGTCTCCCCCGGGGGGCTCTGGGCTATGGCTACACCTTC. It is translated as CASSLPRGALGYGYTF.

V gene TRBV7-6 combines with J gene TRBJ2-1; D not resolved. V lost 2 bases and J 6 bases, leaving 11 bases between the germline ends. The CDR3 extends over 14 amino acids. The V gene's germline CDR1 is SGHVS and CDR2 FNYEAQ. The CDR3 region is CASSLYFGGNEQFF. The CDR3 region has the DNA TGTGCCAGCAGCTTATATTTCGGCGGCAATGAGCAGTTCTTC.

The chain carries TRBV6-5 and TRBJ2-1; D may be TRBD1 (6 bases). This CDR3 contains 15 residues. The germline gives CDR1 MNHEY, CDR2 SVGAGI. Trimming pared 7 bases from V and 5 bases from J, leaving 18 bases between. The CDR3 spells CASTEGGARHNEQFF. The CDR3 DNA reads as TGTGCCAGCACCGAAGGGGGAGCTCGCCACAATGAGCAGTTCTTC.

The gene calls are TRBV6-1 and TRBJ1-5; D possibly corresponds to TRBD1 (5 bases). The CDR3 runs 15 residues. Germline CDR1 reads MNHNS; CDR2 reads SASEGT. The V gene lost 0 bases and the J gene lost 4 bases, with 10 bases spanning the gap. CDR3 amino acids: CASSEAQGWNQPQHF. For the CDR3, the DNA is TGTGCCAGCAGTGAAGCTCAGGGTTGGAATCAGCCCCAGCATTTT.

This clone was counted a few times. The chain employs TRBV6-5 and TRBJ1-1; no clear D. The germline gives CDR1 MNHEY, CDR2 SVGAGI. Between the trimmed V and J ends, which lost 0 bases and 1 base, there was a span of 6 bases. The CDR3 runs to 14 residues. The CDR3 DNA reads TGTGCCAGCAGTTACTCGAGCGAGAACACTGAAGCTTTCTTT. Residues: CASSYSSENTEAFF.

The rearrangement joins TRBV6-1 to TRBJ1-2, with a tentative D call TRBD1 (5 bases). Germline CDR1 MNHNS, CDR2 SASEGT. This CDR3 spans 13 amino acids. The V end lost 5 bases, the J end lost 5 bases, and 12 bases lay between the germline ends. The CDR3 loop is CASSIGAGYGYTF. The CDR3 DNA reads TGTGCCAGCAGTATCGGGGCGGGGTATGGCTACACCTTC.

This chain joins TRBV6-5 and TRBJ1-6; 10 positions match TRBD1. Trimming at V came to 11 bases and at J to 4 bases, leaving 8 bases not matched to a gene. Germline V gene data show CDR1 as MNHEY and CDR2 as SVGAGI. The CDR3 totals 15 residues. The CDR3 nucleotides are TGTGCCGTGTCGCGACAGGGGGCTTATAATTCACCCCTCCACTTT. Translated: CAVSRQGAYNSPLHF.

This chain uses TRBV9 with TRBJ2-1; 9 bases map to TRBD2. The length of the CDR3 is 15 residues. Germline CDR1 reads SGDLS; CDR2 reads YYNGEE. V lost 0 bases and J lost 6; bases outside the gene matches: 4. The CDR3 is CASSVDLAGPNEQFF. As DNA, the CDR3 is TGTGCCAGCAGCGTAGACCTAGCGGGGCCCAATGAGCAGTTCTTC.

This rearrangement joins TRBV30 to TRBJ1-2; weak D call: TRBD1 (6 bases). Trimming cost V 7 bases and J 3 bases, with 18 bases left between them. Germline V lookup: CDR1 GTSNPN, CDR2 SVGIG (reference sequence). The CDR3 runs 14 residues. This CDR3 reads CASPEGGADYGYTF. The DNA for the CDR3 is TGTGCCTCCCCGGAAGGGGGGGCGGACTATGGCTACACCTTC.

In DNA, the CDR3 is TGTGCCAGCAGCGCTAGGCCGGGAGGCGATTCACCCCTCCACTTT. It specifies CASSARPGGDSPLHF. The chain couples TRBV13 to TRBJ1-6; no definite D call. CDR1 and CDR2 from the germline V gene are PRHDT and FYEKMQ (reference sequence). The V and J ends lost 5 bases and 8 bases respectively, with 16 bases between them. This CDR3 has 15 amino acids.

V usage is TRBV5-1 and J usage is TRBJ2-7; D might be TRBD1 (6 bases). Germline-derived CDR1 and CDR2 are SGHRS and YFSETQ. CDR3 size: 15 residues. V was trimmed by 4 bases and J by 4 bases, leaving 18 bases between them. CDR3 sequence reads: CASSRNPGQLYEQYF. The CDR3 nucleotides are TGCGCCAGCAGCAGAAATCCCGGACAGCTATACGAGCAGTACTTC. The full variable domain, in which reference TRBV5-1 and TRBJ2-7 provide the parts outside the CDR3, is KAGVTQTPRYLIKTRGQQVTLSCSPISGHRSVSWYQQTPGQGLQFLFEYFSETQRNKGNFPGRFSGRQFSNSRSEMNVSTLELGDSALYLCASSRNPGQLYEQYFGPGTRLTVT.

Here the CDR3 reads CASRSASEWTQYF. The CDR3 DNA sequence: TGTGCCAGCAGAAGCGCCTCGGAGTGGACCCAGTACTTC. The J gene is TRBJ2-5, the V gene TRBV7-2, with unresolved D. Germline-derived CDR1 and CDR2 are SGHTA and FQGNSA. This CDR3 is 13 amino acids long. Trimming cost V 6 bases and J 7 bases, with 15 bases left between them.

The chain combines TRBV5-6 with TRBJ1-2, with TRBD1 matching over 7 bases. Germline V gene sequence: CDR1 SGHDT, CDR2 YYEEEE. CDR3 length: 14 amino acids. With 2 bases clipped from V and 4 bases from J, the junction kept 5 bases outside the gene matches. The CDR3 sequence: CASSFTGEAYGYTF. The CDR3 nucleotides read TGTGCCAGCAGCTTTACAGGGGAGGCCTATGGCTACACCTTC.

The V and J genes are TRBV5-1 and TRBJ2-7; possibly TRBD2 for D (6 bases). This CDR3 is built from 14 residues. Germline CDR1 is SGHRS and CDR2 is YFSETQ. V lost 7 bases, J lost 2 bases, and 16 bases lay in between. The DNA of the CDR3 is TGCGCCAGCTCGCTTGGAGGGGTCCCCTACGAGCAGTACTTC. As protein: CASSLGGVPYEQYF.